Listed below are T cell receptor beta chains from one sample, sequenced in a study of blood T cells in healthy people across ages. TCRdb re-derived calls from the 5' RACE reads in MiXCR, one entry per CDR3 protein. The sample yields around 800,000 distinct CDR3 sequences, under 30% seen once. These records were also assigned to another study, of T cells of mothers and their children.

Specimen: blood. These receptor sequences come from a boy aged 10-17 years in good health. Both conserved end residues are trimmed from each CDR3.

j_gene: TRBJ1-3; v_gene: TRBV12-3/TRBV12-4; CDR3aa: ASSLPGPGNTIY
j_gene: TRBJ2-1; v_gene: TRBV25-1; CDR3aa: ASSELTRATPNEQF
j_gene: TRBJ2-7; v_gene: TRBV9; CDR3aa: ASSVEGTSGGQY
j_gene: TRBJ1-2; v_gene: TRBV7-2; CDR3aa: ASSTRDRGLIGYGYT
j_gene: TRBJ1-2; v_gene: TRBV2; CDR3aa: ASSAQGTDYGYT
j_gene: TRBJ2-1; v_gene: TRBV5-1; CDR3aa: ASSLTALVWDEQF
j_gene: TRBJ2-5; v_gene: TRBV29-1; CDR3aa: SVEVGTGKETQY
j_gene: TRBJ2-1; v_gene: TRBV12-3/TRBV12-4; CDR3aa: ASSPQMSYNEQF
j_gene: TRBJ2-3; v_gene: TRBV30; CDR3aa: AWQGLAGFTQY
j_gene: TRBJ2-7; v_gene: TRBV25-1; CDR3aa: ASSDGQIIYEQY
j_gene: TRBJ1-4; v_gene: TRBV5-1; CDR3aa: ASSLAWGRGEKLF
j_gene: TRBJ1-4; v_gene: TRBV29-1; CDR3aa: STRPEGDEKLF
j_gene: TRBJ2-3; v_gene: TRBV10-3; CDR3aa: ASLAGELTDTQY
j_gene: TRBJ2-2; v_gene: TRBV2; CDR3aa: ASSEAGGPGTGELF
j_gene: TRBJ2-3; v_gene: TRBV21-1; CDR3aa: ASIPGLAVTDTQY
j_gene: TRBJ2-7; v_gene: TRBV7-3; CDR3aa: ASSLRGGAAYEQY
j_gene: TRBJ2-5; v_gene: TRBV20-1; CDR3aa: SAPEGRRATYQETQY
j_gene: TRBJ1-1; v_gene: TRBV3-1; CDR3aa: ASSPHSGGTEAF
j_gene: TRBJ2-7; v_gene: TRBV6-1; CDR3aa: ASRAETDAYEQY
j_gene: TRBJ2-7; v_gene: TRBV7-9; CDR3aa: ASSPQQGWEQY
j_gene: TRBJ1-1; v_gene: TRBV7-9; CDR3aa: ASSTPTVSSGEAF
j_gene: TRBJ1-1; v_gene: TRBV12-3/TRBV12-4; CDR3aa: ASSLGAWAPNTEAF
j_gene: TRBJ1-4; v_gene: TRBV6-6; CDR3aa: ASSLRTQAGEKLF
j_gene: TRBJ2-1; v_gene: TRBV29-1; CDR3aa: SGSPRTGSPEQF
j_gene: TRBJ2-7; v_gene: TRBV29-1; CDR3aa: SVTGGHEQY
j_gene: TRBJ1-4; v_gene: TRBV7-2; CDR3aa: ASSGGTRQYATNEKLF
j_gene: TRBJ2-5; v_gene: TRBV12-3/TRBV12-4; CDR3aa: ASSPDWDRDGTQY
j_gene: TRBJ2-7; v_gene: TRBV20-1; CDR3aa: SANRDGGYEQY
j_gene: TRBJ1-2; v_gene: TRBV9; CDR3aa: ASSRDSGSYT
j_gene: TRBJ2-7; v_gene: TRBV7-9; CDR3aa: ASSPRLAGDSSYEQY
j_gene: TRBJ2-7; v_gene: TRBV4-1; CDR3aa: ASSPRRGTYEQY
j_gene: TRBJ2-7; v_gene: TRBV2; CDR3aa: ASTKDRGGEQY
j_gene: TRBJ1-4; v_gene: TRBV15; CDR3aa: ATSSKKDGTFNEKLF
j_gene: TRBJ1-1; v_gene: TRBV11-2; CDR3aa: ASSLAVFGGNTEAF
j_gene: TRBJ2-5; v_gene: TRBV20-1; CDR3aa: SASVWRGARETQY
j_gene: -; v_gene: TRBV20-1; CDR3aa: SATRGRSSYNEQF
j_gene: TRBJ2-3; v_gene: TRBV18; CDR3aa: ASSPRGPTDTQY
j_gene: TRBJ2-6; v_gene: TRBV9; CDR3aa: ASSHSGGVGGANVLT
j_gene: TRBJ2-5; v_gene: TRBV10-3; CDR3aa: AISESTGGETQY
j_gene: TRBJ2-7; v_gene: TRBV30; CDR3aa: AWRFVGAGEQY
j_gene: TRBJ1-2; v_gene: TRBV27; CDR3aa: ASSLSRDHGYT
j_gene: TRBJ1-2; v_gene: TRBV20-1; CDR3aa: SARGGTGLYGYT
j_gene: TRBJ1-1; v_gene: TRBV2; CDR3aa: ASREGQSNTEAF
j_gene: TRBJ2-1; v_gene: TRBV7-9; CDR3aa: ASSPDRNFYNEQF
j_gene: TRBJ2-7; v_gene: TRBV20-1; CDR3aa: SARPPAAYEQY
j_gene: TRBJ1-6; v_gene: TRBV18; CDR3aa: ASSPPGGFGSPLH
j_gene: TRBJ2-1; v_gene: TRBV4-2; CDR3aa: ASSYPRQGSTYNEQF
j_gene: TRBJ2-3; v_gene: TRBV7-2; CDR3aa: ASSLKGADTQY
j_gene: TRBJ1-5; v_gene: TRBV20-1; CDR3aa: SGRGRNQPQH
j_gene: TRBJ1-3; v_gene: TRBV12-3/TRBV12-4; CDR3aa: ASSLGGVGNTIY
j_gene: TRBJ2-7; v_gene: TRBV6-5; CDR3aa: ASSSPPGLVHEQY
j_gene: TRBJ2-3; v_gene: TRBV6-7; CDR3aa: ASSVGHPSTDTQY
j_gene: TRBJ2-3; v_gene: TRBV6-6; CDR3aa: ASSYSEPTDTQY
j_gene: -; v_gene: TRBV25-1; CDR3aa: ASSEVGKRGQETQY
j_gene: TRBJ1-1; v_gene: TRBV12-3/TRBV12-4; CDR3aa: ASSLLQTEAF